The 20 T cell receptor beta chains below all came from one sample that was sequenced in a study of cytomegalovirus exposure and HLA in healthy donors. Both 60 Vbeta primers and 13 Jbeta primers went into the PCR. TCRdb's table, derived via immunoSEQ multiplex PCR, lists solely in-frame clones and lacks some. Of under 200,000 clones in the sample, 75% to 80% are singletons; the top ten hold 2.6%. Sequences were obtained from PBMCs. These receptors were collected from a woman in her thirties or forties in good health and CMV-seropositive.

The rearrangement links TRBV12-5 to TRBJ2-1; a possible D gene is TRBD2 (5 bases). Germline assignment: CDR1 LGHNT and CDR2 FRNRAP. Trimming left V 3 bases short and J 3 bases short, with 6 bases between. This CDR3 contains 13 residues. CDR3 in amino acids: CASGFGVYNEQFF. The CDR3 DNA reads as TGTGCTAGTGGTTTCGGGGTCTACAATGAGCAGTTCTTC.

CDR3 region: CASSPRTYAEAFF. In DNA form, the CDR3 reads TGTGCCAGCAGCCCAAGGACATACGCTGAAGCTTTCTTT. The rearrangement uses TRBV7-8 and TRBJ1-1; perhaps TRBD1 as D (5 bases). The V and J ends lost 5 bases and 6 bases respectively, with 13 bases between them. The germline V gene encodes CDR1 SGHVS and CDR2 FQNEAQ. This CDR3 has 13 amino acids.

The rearrangement uses TRBV5-1 and TRBJ1-2, with a possible D match to TRBD1 (5 bases). Germline lookup yields CDR1 SGHRS and CDR2 YFSETQ. This CDR3 has 14 amino acids. Trimming removed 5 bases at V and 4 bases at J, with 15 bases between. The CDR3: CASSPGGGFYGYTF. The CDR3 DNA follows: TGCGCCAGCAGTCCGGGGGGGGGTTTCTATGGCTACACCTTC.

The rearrangement uses TRBV7-2 and TRBJ2-3; a possible D gene is TRBD2 (6 bases). CDR1 is SGHTA and CDR2 is FQGNSA in the germline V gene. Trimming removed 3 bases from V and 5 bases from J, with 12 bases in between. The CDR3 length is 14 residues. CDR3 region: CASSFGGKGDTQYF. The DNA of the CDR3 is TGTGCCAGCAGCTTCGGAGGGAAGGGAGATACGCAGTATTTT.

CDR3 protein: CAWEGTFRTGFDGYTF. CDR3 nucleotide sequence: TGTGCCTGGGAGGGAACCTTCAGGACAGGGTTTGATGGCTACACCTTC. This chain joins TRBV30 and TRBJ1-2; 8 bases fit TRBD1. Germline CDR1 and CDR2: GTSNPN and SVGIG (reference sequence). The V and J ends lost 5 bases and 6 bases, in that order; junction bases with no gene match: 17. The length of the CDR3 is 16 residues.

This rearrangement joins TRBV9 to TRBJ2-7; perhaps TRBD1 as D (6 bases). The length of the CDR3 is 12 residues. Trimming removed 3 bases from V and 3 bases from J, with 7 bases in between. Germline values: CDR1 SGDLS, CDR2 YYNGEE. CDR3 sequence reads: CASSGDNYEQYF. DNA for the CDR3: TGTGCCAGCAGCGGGGACAACTACGAGCAGTACTTC.

Only one count was recorded for this clone. The chain has TRBV9 and TRBJ2-5; D is unclear. Looked up from germline, CDR1 is SGDLS and CDR2 is YYNGEE. Trimming removed 0 bases from V and 5 bases from J, with 11 bases in between. This CDR3 is built from 14 residues. The DNA for the CDR3 is TGTGCCAGCAGCGTAGGCCTTAGTAAGGAGACCCAGTACTTC. Protein sequence: CASSVGLSKETQYF.

The sample holds a few counts of this clone. The chain has TRBV6-5 and TRBJ1-2; 8 nucleotides match TRBD1. With 6 bases clipped from V and 8 bases from J, the junction kept 8 bases outside the gene matches. The CDR3 is made up of 13 amino acids. Germline V lookup: CDR1 MNHEY, CDR2 SVGAGI. CDR3: CASSRQGSEGYTF. DNA for the CDR3: TGTGCCAGCAGCAGACAGGGGTCTGAGGGCTACACCTTC.

This chain uses TRBV7-9 with TRBJ1-5, with 8 nucleotides matching TRBD1. The germline V gene has CDR1 SEHNR and CDR2 FQNEAQ (reference sequence). This CDR3 spans 16 amino acids. The junction had 10 bases not matched to a gene; V was cut back by 2 bases and J by 7 bases. The CDR3 region has the DNA TGTGCCAGCAGCTTAATAGGCAGGGGGCAGGAACAGCCCCAGCATTTT. Translating gives CASSLIGRGQEQPQHF. The variable domain in full, with the rest retrieved from reference TRBV7-9 and TRBJ1-5, is DTGVSQNPRHKITKRGQNVTFRCDPISEHNRLYWYRQTLGQGPEFLTYFQNEAQLEKSRLLSDRFSAERPKGSFSTLEIQRTEQGDSAMYLCASSLIGRGQEQPQHFGDGTRLSIL.

V usage is TRBV30 and J usage is TRBJ2-5; D is perhaps TRBD2 (5 bases). This CDR3 is 14 amino acids long. Trimming removed 0 bases from V and 4 bases from J, with 12 bases in between. The germline V gene encodes CDR1 GTSNPN and CDR2 SVGIG (reference sequence). The CDR3 is CAWSVWAAGETQYF. The CDR3 coding sequence is TGTGCCTGGAGTGTATGGGCGGCGGGAGAGACCCAGTACTTC.

With respect to this clone: One end of the junction is discordant with germline, which a read error may explain. The chain uses TRBV7-2 and TRBJ1-1; perhaps TRBD1 as D (6 bases). Germline CDR1 SGHTA, CDR2 FQGNSA. The CDR3 totals 14 residues. The CDR3: CASRLAGAGTEAFF. In DNA form, the CDR3 reads TGTGCCAGCCGCTTGGCGGGGGCCGGCACTGAAGCTTTCTTT. The full variable domain, completed using reference TRBV7-2 and TRBJ1-1, is GAGVSQSPSNKVTEKGKDVELRCDPISGHTALYWYRQSLGQGLEFLIYFQGNSAPDKSGLPSDRFSAERTGGSVSTLTIQRTQQEDSAVYLCASRLAGAGTEAFFGQGTRLTVV.

The genes are TRBV9 and TRBJ2-7; 7 positions agree with TRBD2. The length of the CDR3 is 13 residues. The germline V gene encodes CDR1 SGDLS and CDR2 YYNGEE. The V and J ends lost 4 bases and 4 bases, in that order; junction bases with no gene match: 5. The CDR3 DNA is TGTGCCAGCAGCCAGCGGGGCGGATACGAGCAGTACTTC. Amino acid sequence: CASSQRGGYEQYF.

The chain couples TRBV5-6 to TRBJ2-5; 10 nucleotides align to TRBD1. J was trimmed by 4 bases and V by 3 bases; bases with no gene match: 3. This CDR3 spans 14 amino acids. From germline, CDR1 is SGHDT and CDR2 YYEEEE. The CDR3 DNA reads TGTGCCAGCAGCTGGGGGACAGGGGCAGAGACCCAGTACTTC. Its translation is CASSWGTGAETQYF. Using reference TRBV5-6 and TRBJ2-5 for the parts outside the CDR3, the full variable domain is DAGVTQSPTHLIKTRGQQVTLRCSPKSGHDTVSWYQQALGQGPQFIFQYYEEEERQRGNFPDRFSGHQFPNYSSELNVNALLLGDSALYLCASSWGTGAETQYFGPGTRLLVL.

The V gene is TRBV5-1, the J gene TRBJ1-5; D is ambiguous. The CDR3 is 13 residues long. Trimming took off 5 bases at V and 5 bases at J, with 11 bases between the two ends. Germline V gene lookup returns CDR1 SGHRS and CDR2 YFSETQ. CDR3 protein: CASRFSGDQPQHF. Here the CDR3 DNA reads TGCGCCAGCAGGTTCTCGGGTGATCAGCCCCAGCATTTT.

To note about this clone: Different DNA sequences within this sample yield the same CDR3. The V call is TRBV5-1, the J call TRBJ2-5; D is possibly TRBD1 (6 bases). V was cut by 1 base and J by 2 bases, with 12 bases left in between. The CDR3 consists of 15 residues. Germline CDR1 and CDR2: SGHRS and YFSETQ. In DNA, the CDR3 is TGCGCCAGCAGCTTGCAGGGGATTGTTCAAGAGACCCAGTACTTC. This encodes CASSLQGIVQETQYF.

This rearrangement joins TRBV5-4 to TRBJ2-1; 8 nucleotides line up with TRBD2. J gave up 10 bases and V 1 base, and 7 bases lay outside the gene matches. CDR1 is SGHNT, CDR2 YYREEE, per germline (reference sequence). The CDR3 sequence is 14 residues long. As DNA, the CDR3 is TGTGCCAGCAGCTTGCGGGGGGGGACGAGGGAGCAGTTCTTC. As protein: CASSLRGGTREQFF.

This rearrangement joins TRBV29-1 to TRBJ1-1; D unresolved. The CDR3 length is 14 residues. V was shortened by 2 bases and J by 1 base, with 11 bases between the two germline ends. CDR1 and CDR2 (germline): SQVTM, ANQGSEA. CDR3 region: CSVELDEANTEAFF. CDR3 DNA sequence: TGCAGCGTTGAATTGGATGAGGCGAACACTGAAGCTTTCTTT.

V gene TRBV11-3 combines with J gene TRBJ2-5; D remains ambiguous. Trimming left V 2 bases short and J 1 base short, with 8 bases between. CDR3 length: 14 residues. Per germline, CDR1 SGHNT and CDR2 YENEEA. The CDR3 coding sequence is TGTGCCAGCAGCTTAACCGACTTCCAAGAGACCCAGTACTTC. Translation gives CASSLTDFQETQYF. Full variable domain (rest looked up from reference TRBV11-3 and TRBJ2-5): EAGVVQSPRYKIIEKKQPVAFWCNPISGHNTLYWYLQNLGQGPELLIRYENEEAVDDSQLPKDRFSAERLKGVDSTLKIQPAELGDSAVYLCASSLTDFQETQYFGPGTRLLVL.

V usage is TRBV5-4 and J usage is TRBJ2-7, with TRBD2 matching 9 bases. Trimming cost V 4 bases and J 3 bases; bases outside gene matches: 8. The CDR3 runs to 15 residues. Germline V gene data show CDR1 as SGHNT and CDR2 as YYREEE (reference sequence). This chain's CDR3 is CASSTRTSENYEQYF. CDR3 DNA: TGTGCCAGCAGCACAAGGACTAGCGAAAACTACGAGCAGTACTTC.

The chain carries TRBV27 and TRBJ2-2; TRBD1 matches 12 bases. Trimming cost V 1 base and J 6 bases; bases outside gene matches: 3. Germline V gene data show CDR1 as MNHEY and CDR2 as SMNVEV (reference sequence). This CDR3 contains 16 residues. DNA for the CDR3: TGTGCCAGCAGTTTATGGGACAGGGGGCTACCCGGGGAGCTGTTTTTT. Translated: CASSLWDRGLPGELFF.